This is a list of T cell receptor beta chains from one sample in a study of T cell changes during pregnancy in multiple sclerosis. Repertoires were generated with immunoSEQ multiplex PCR, while TCRdb's copy carries only in-frame clones and drops some. The repertoire consists of 95,000 to 100,000 clones, with 91% occurring once and the leading ten covering around 3.1%. The sequencing used peripheral blood, collected in the second trimester of pregnancy. These receptors were taken from a female donor with multiple sclerosis, enrolled in a pregnancy study. CDR3s include the opening cysteine and the closing phenylalanine or tryptophan. A D gene is named only where the DNA matches it firmly. Some rows mark clone size as missing; the rest say once, few, many or name a class of expanded clone.

clone size	V gene	J gene	D gene	CDR3 DNA	CDR3 protein
-	TRBV6-6	TRBJ1-2	-	TGTGCCAGCATCGGCAGGGGTTACAACTATGGCTACACCTTC	CASIGRGYNYGYTF
-	TRBV7-2	TRBJ1-2	TRBD1	TGTGCCAGCAGCTTAGTTGGTACAGGGGCCATCACGAACTATGGCTACACCTTC	CASSLVGTGAITNYGYTF
-	TRBV30	TRBJ2-3	TRBD1	TGTGCCTGGAGTGGCAGGGGGACAGATACGCAGTATTTT	CAWSGRGTDTQYF
once	TRBV19	TRBJ1-2	-	TGTGCCAGTAGTATGGAAGGGGGACAATCGATCTATGGCTACACCTTC	CASSMEGGQSIYGYTF
-	TRBV2	TRBJ2-3	TRBD2	TGTGCCAGCAGAGCGGGGGGTAGCGGGAGGAATTTAGATACGCAGTATTTT	CASRAGGSGRNLDTQYF
-	TRBV25-1	TRBJ2-7	TRBD1	TGTGCCACGGGACAGGGTACCTACGAGCAGTACTTC	CATGQGTYEQYF
-	TRBV7-9	TRBJ2-7	TRBD2	TGTGCCAGCAGCTTGACTAGCGGGAGGGGGTCCTACGAGCAGTACTTC	CASSLTSGRGSYEQYF
-	TRBV4-1	TRBJ2-4	-	TGCGCCAGCAGCCTTGGAGGGCGCCGGGACATTCAGTACTTC	CASSLGGRRDIQYF
-	TRBV25-1	TRBJ1-5	TRBD1	TGTGCCAGCAGTGGGGGACAGGGCGGTCATCAGCCCCAGCATTTT	CASSGGQGGHQPQHF
-	TRBV11-2	TRBJ2-7	TRBD2	TGTGCCAGCAGCTTATTGGGGACTAATTACTACGAGCAGTACTTC	CASSLLGTNYYEQYF
-	TRBV7-9	TRBJ1-5	TRBD1	TGTGCCAGCAGTGGGACAGGGTGGGAGCCCCAGCATTTT	CASSGTGWEPQHF
-	TRBV6-6	TRBJ2-7	-	TGTGCCAGCAGTCTGGAGGGAACCTACGAGCAGTACTTC	CASSLEGTYEQYF
once	TRBV19	TRBJ2-1	TRBD1	TGTGCCAGTAGTCAACAGGGGAACAATGAGCAGTTCTTC	CASSQQGNNEQFF
-	TRBV5-7	TRBJ1-4	-	TGTGCCAGCAGCCGCCGCGGGGGGCATGAAAAACTGTTTTTT	CASSRRGGHEKLFF
-	TRBV27	TRBJ1-1	-	TGTGCCAGCAGTTTAAGGGCAGGGTTCACTGAAGCTTTCTTT	CASSLRAGFTEAFF
-	TRBV10-2	TRBJ1-1	TRBD1	TGCGCCAGCAGTGAGTGGGACAGGGGAATGAACACTGAAGCTTTCTTT	CASSEWDRGMNTEAFF
once	TRBV25-1	TRBJ2-5	TRBD2	TGTGCCAGCAGTGGGGTAGCGGGAGCCCAAGAGACCCAGTACTTC	CASSGVAGAQETQYF
-	TRBV4-2	TRBJ2-7	TRBD1	TGTGCCAGCAGCCAAGAAGTAGGACAGGCCCTCCGCTACGAGCAGTACTTC	CASSQEVGQALRYEQYF
once	TRBV5-8	TRBJ2-3	-	TGTGCCAGCAGCCCCGCCGCGGGCCTCACAGATACGCAGTATTTT	CASSPAAGLTDTQYF
-	TRBV11-2	TRBJ2-1	-	TGTGCCAGCAGCAAAACTAGTTACGTGGCCCATGAGCAGTTCTTC	CASSKTSYVAHEQFF
-	TRBV7-2	TRBJ1-2	TRBD1	TGTGCCAGCAGCTTAGCGCCCGGGACAGCGTCTTCCTATGGCTACACCTTC	CASSLAPGTASSYGYTF
-	TRBV15	TRBJ1-1	-	TGTGCCACCAGCAGAGGAGGGGGTCGGGACACTGAAGCTTTCTTT	CATSRGGGRDTEAFF
-	TRBV4-3	TRBJ2-3	TRBD2	TGCGCCAGCAGCCGAAGACTAGCGGGTATCACAGATACGCAGTATTTT	CASSRRLAGITDTQYF
-	TRBV14	TRBJ2-7	-	TGTGCCAGCAGCCAAGATGGAGGGATCTACGAGCAGTACTTC	CASSQDGGIYEQYF
-	TRBV5-1	TRBJ2-7	-	TGCGCCAGCAGCTTGGACTGGGTCGGGAACGAGCAGGCCCCTAACGAGCAGTACTTC	CASSLDWVGNEQAPNEQYF
-	TRBV28	TRBJ2-1	TRBD2	TGTGCCAGCGCGGGGGGGGTGAATGAGCAGTTCTTC	CASAGGVNEQFF
-	TRBV13	TRBJ2-1	-	TGTGCCAGCAGCTTAACAGGGTACAATGAGCAGTTCTTC	CASSLTGYNEQFF
-	TRBV11-3	TRBJ2-3	TRBD1	TGTGCCAGCAGCCCGGGACAGGGAAGCACAGATACGCAGTATTTT	CASSPGQGSTDTQYF
-	TRBV27	TRBJ2-7	TRBD1	TGTGCCAGCAAGAGACAGGGGGAAATCGACGAGCAGTACTTC	CASKRQGEIDEQYF
-	TRBV27	TRBJ2-7	-	TGTGCCAGCAGTTGGACTCATTCCTACGAGCAGTACTTC	CASSWTHSYEQYF
-	TRBV5-4	TRBJ2-7	TRBD1	TGTGCCACCGGGGACAGGGCCGCCTCTCACTACGAGCAGTACTTC	CATGDRAASHYEQYF
-	TRBV4-3	TRBJ2-7	-	TGCGCCAGCAGCCTGGGACTCGAGTCGGGCGAGCAGTACTTC	CASSLGLESGEQYF
-	TRBV27	TRBJ1-2	-	TGTGCCAGCAGTTTAGGGGCACGCTGGGGCTACACCTTC	CASSLGARWGYTF
-	TRBV21-1	TRBJ2-7	-	TGTACTTCCCCCCCCGAAACCTACGAGCAGTACTTC	CTSPPETYEQYF
-	TRBV6-5	TRBJ1-5	-	TGTGCCAGCAGTTACTCCGACTGGAGTCAGCCCCAGCATTTT	CASSYSDWSQPQHF
once	TRBV4-2	TRBJ2-3	-	TGTGCCAGCAGCCAAACTCCCCACACAGATACGCAGTATTTT	CASSQTPHTDTQYF
once	TRBV28	TRBJ2-1	TRBD1	TGTGCCAGCAGATTAATGTTCCCCGGGACAGGGTTCAATGAGCAGTTCTTC	CASRLMFPGTGFNEQFF
-	TRBV9	TRBJ2-1	TRBD2	TGTGCCAGCAGCGTAGAAGGCGGGAGGGCCGGTGAGCAGTTCTTC	CASSVEGGRAGEQFF
-	TRBV27	TRBJ1-1	-	TGTGCCAGCAGTTTTAAGTTGGCGAACACTGAAGCTTTCTTT	CASSFKLANTEAFF
-	TRBV7-9	TRBJ2-7	TRBD1	TGTGCCAGCAGCTTAGTGGACAGGGACTACGAGCAGTACTTC	CASSLVDRDYEQYF
-	TRBV27	TRBJ2-2	-	TGTGCCAGCTCCTACGGGTTAACATCCACCGGGGAGCTGTTTTTT	CASSYGLTSTGELFF
few	TRBV7-7	TRBJ1-1	-	TGTGCTAGCAGCCCTTACAGGGAGGGGCAAGCTTTCTTT	CASSPYREGQAFF
once	TRBV15	TRBJ2-1	TRBD2	TGTGCCACCAGCCTCGGGCTAGCGGGAGGCTATGAGCAGTTCTTC	CATSLGLAGGYEQFF
-	TRBV5-6	TRBJ2-7	TRBD2	TGTGCCAGCAGCTCGACCACGGGCGGGAGGCACTACGAGCAGTACTTC	CASSSTTGGRHYEQYF
few	TRBV30	TRBJ1-1	-	TGTGCCTGGAGTAGGGGTCTGAACACTGAAGCTTTCTTT	CAWSRGLNTEAFF
once	TRBV29-1	TRBJ2-1	TRBD2	TGCAGCGTTGGCAAACTGGGACTAGCGGGCTCCTACAATGAGCAGTTCTTC	CSVGKLGLAGSYNEQFF
-	TRBV2	TRBJ1-3	TRBD1	TGTGCCAGCAGTGAGACAGGGGGGAGAAACACCATATATTTT	CASSETGGRNTIYF
-	TRBV4-3	TRBJ2-3	TRBD2	TGCGCCAGCAGCCAAGAGGGTCTAGCGGGATTCTCAGATACGCAGTATTTT	CASSQEGLAGFSDTQYF
-	TRBV28	TRBJ2-3	TRBD2	TGTGCCAGCAGTCTCTCCGATCAGCGGGAGGGCACAGATACGCAGTATTTT	CASSLSDQREGTDTQYF
-	TRBV30	TRBJ2-7	-	TGTGCCTGGAGTGCATTTATTGGGGGGTCGAGGGGATCCTACGAGCAGTACTTC	CAWSAFIGGSRGSYEQYF
-	TRBV6-4	TRBJ2-1	TRBD1	TGTGCCAGCAGTGACGGACAGGGATACAATGAGCAGTTCTTC	CASSDGQGYNEQFF
-	TRBV27	TRBJ1-5	TRBD1	TGTGCCAGCAGTCTTGGGACAGGGGGCAATCAGCCCCAGCATTTT	CASSLGTGGNQPQHF
once	TRBV28	TRBJ2-7	-	TGTGCCAGCGAGGGGCGGGGTCCCTACGAGCAGTACTTC	CASEGRGPYEQYF